The present entry profiles one T cell receptor (beta chain) with its context. The target antigen is unknown. This sample was included in a study of memory CD4+ T cells and cytomegalovirus serostatus. V was shortened by 5 bases and J by 4 bases, with 11 bases between the two germline ends. Germline V lookup: CDR1 MDHEN, CDR2 SYDVKM. The CDR3 totals 13 residues. Whole-study findings and limits: A US-trained random forest predicted CMV serostatus with median AUC around 0.9.

Original processing notes: Out-of-frame sequences were removed, leaving roughly 2.1 million distinct TCRbeta sequences. Data came from immunoSEQ multiplex PCR; TCRdb stores just in-frame clones and leaves some out. V and J calls and clone size are given by that table; D and trimming were obtained from the DNA. The table includes under 85,000 clones, roughly 78% detected once. Single viable CD3+CD4+CD8-CD45RO+ cells were sorted as the memory CD4+ T cells. The sequence derives from an adult in good health and CMV-seropositive. Sequencing was performed on memory CD4+ T cells from blood. This chain joins TRBV28 and TRBJ1-2; D not certain. CDR3 DNA: TGTGCCAGCAGTCCCCGGACCTCCTATGGCTACACCTTC. This sequence encodes CASSPRTSYGYTF.